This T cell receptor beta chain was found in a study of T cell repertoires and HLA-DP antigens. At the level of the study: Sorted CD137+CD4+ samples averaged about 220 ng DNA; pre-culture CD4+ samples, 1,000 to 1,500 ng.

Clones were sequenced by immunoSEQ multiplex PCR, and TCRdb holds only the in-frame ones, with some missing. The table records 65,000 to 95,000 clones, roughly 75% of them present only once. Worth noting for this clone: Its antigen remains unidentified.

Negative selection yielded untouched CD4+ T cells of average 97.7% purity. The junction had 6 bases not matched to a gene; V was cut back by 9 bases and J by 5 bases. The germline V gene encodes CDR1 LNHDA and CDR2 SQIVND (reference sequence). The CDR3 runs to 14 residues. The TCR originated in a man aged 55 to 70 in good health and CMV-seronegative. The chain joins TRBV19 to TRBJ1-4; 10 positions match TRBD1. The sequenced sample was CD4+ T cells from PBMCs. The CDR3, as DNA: TGTGCCAGCAACCCGGGACAGGGGAATGAAAAACTGTTTTTT. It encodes CASNPGQGNEKLFF.